This T cell receptor (beta chain) came from a study of T cells in Graves' hyperthyroidism and ophthalmopathy. TCR beta CDR3 sequences were amplified from RNA transcripts. A first-round RT-PCR of the TCR CDR3 used the HTBI primer set. One entry per CDR3 protein, called by TCRdb with MiXCR from the multiplex PCR reads. The sample lists over 350,000 distinct CDR3 sequences, 15% to 20% seen once, with around two fifths in the top ten. The authors took PBMCs from 8.5 to 10 ml fresh peripheral blood. This CDR3 is 14 amino acids long. Germline V CDR1 and CDR2: LGHDT, YNNKEL (reference sequence). Trimming pared 3 bases from V and 5 bases from J, leaving 11 bases between. This clonotype occurred many times.

The sequenced sample consisted of blood. The origin of this receptor is a man between 18 and 35 years old with Graves' ophthalmopathy. V and J are TRBV3-1 and TRBJ1-5; D might be TRBD1 (6 bases). The CDR3 is CASSQGGGDQPQHF. The DNA of the CDR3 is TGTGCCAGCAGCCAGGGAGGGGGGGATCAGCCCCAGCATTTT.